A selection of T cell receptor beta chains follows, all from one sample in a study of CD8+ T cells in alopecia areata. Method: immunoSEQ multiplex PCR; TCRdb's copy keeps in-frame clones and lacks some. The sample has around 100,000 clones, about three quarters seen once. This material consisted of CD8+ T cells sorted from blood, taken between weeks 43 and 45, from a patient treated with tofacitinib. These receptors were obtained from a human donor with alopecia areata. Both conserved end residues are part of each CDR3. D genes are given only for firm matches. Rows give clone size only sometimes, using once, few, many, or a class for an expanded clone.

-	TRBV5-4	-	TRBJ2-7	CASSWGSTTYEQYF	TGTGCCAGCAGCTGGGGGTCGACCACTTACGAGCAGTACTTC
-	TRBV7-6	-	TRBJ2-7	CASGAGNFYEQYF	TGTGCCAGCGGGGCAGGTAATTTCTACGAGCAGTACTTC
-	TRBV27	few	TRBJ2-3	CASSVQGGSTDTQYF	TGTGCCAGCAGTGTCCAGGGTGGGAGCACAGATACGCAGTATTTT
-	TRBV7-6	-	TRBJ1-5	CASSLDGGSNQPQHF	TGTGCCAGCAGCTTAGACGGGGGAAGCAATCAGCCCCAGCATTTT
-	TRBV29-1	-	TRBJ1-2	CSVVGGYGYTF	TGCAGCGTTGTAGGGGGATATGGCTACACCTTC
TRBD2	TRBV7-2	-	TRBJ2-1	CASSLDSGSLSYNEQFF	TGTGCCAGCAGCTTAGACAGCGGGAGCCTCTCCTACAATGAGCAGTTCTTC
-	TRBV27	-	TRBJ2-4	CASSPGVAKNIQYF	TGTGCCAGCAGTCCCGGGGTAGCCAAAAACATTCAGTACTTC
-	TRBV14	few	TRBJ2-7	CASSQDLAYEQYF	TGTGCCAGCAGCCAAGATTTGGCCTACGAGCAGTACTTC
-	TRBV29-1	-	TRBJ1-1	CSAQGGGTNTEAFF	TGCAGCGCCCAAGGGGGGGGGACGAACACTGAAGCTTTCTTT
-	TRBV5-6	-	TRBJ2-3	CASSLGGDTQYF	TGTGCCAGCAGCTTGGGTGGAGATACGCAGTATTTT
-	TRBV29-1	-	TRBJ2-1	CSVEEGGASGNEQFF	TGCAGCGTTGAAGAGGGGGGCGCGTCAGGCAATGAGCAGTTCTTC
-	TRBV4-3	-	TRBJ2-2	CASSQSGSNGELFF	TGCGCCAGCAGCCAATCAGGGTCCAACGGGGAGCTGTTTTTT
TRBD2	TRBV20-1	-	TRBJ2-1	CSAAGESLFF	TGCAGTGCGGCGGGGGAATCACTGTTCTTC
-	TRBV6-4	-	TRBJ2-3	CASSEGGGTDTQYF	TGTGCCAGCAGTGAGGGCGGGGGCACAGATACGCAGTATTTT
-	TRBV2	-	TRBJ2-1	CASSEGQVTYNEQFF	TGTGCCAGCAGTGAAGGACAGGTTACCTACAATGAGCAGTTCTTC
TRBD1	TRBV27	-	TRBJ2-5	CASSPLLRGPRETQYF	TGTGCCAGCAGTCCCCTCCTCAGGGGGCCTAGGGAGACCCAGTACTTC
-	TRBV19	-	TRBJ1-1	CATHEDRYTEAFF	TGTGCCACCCATGAGGACCGCTACACTGAAGCTTTCTTT
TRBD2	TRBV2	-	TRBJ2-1	CASSEFGLAGNEQFF	TGTGCCAGCAGTGAATTTGGACTAGCGGGGAATGAGCAGTTCTTC
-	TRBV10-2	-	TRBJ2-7	CATGESYEQYF	TGCGCCACAGGGGAATCCTACGAGCAGTACTTC
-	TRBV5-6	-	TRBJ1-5	CASSYQGVNQPQHF	TGTGCCAGCAGCTACCAGGGAGTCAATCAGCCCCAGCATTTT
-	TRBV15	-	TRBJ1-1	CATSRVGTGYTEAFF	TGTGCCACCAGCAGAGTGGGAACAGGGTACACTGAAGCTTTCTTT
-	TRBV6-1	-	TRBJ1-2	CASSEWVQTSNGYTF	TGTGCCAGCAGTGAATGGGTTCAGACTTCGAATGGCTACACCTTC
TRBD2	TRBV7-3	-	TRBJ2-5	CASSLAGGLQETQYF	TGTGCCAGCAGTCTAGCGGGGGGACTCCAAGAGACCCAGTACTTC
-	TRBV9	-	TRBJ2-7	CASSVGSDSYEQYF	TGTGCCAGCAGCGTAGGGTCGGACTCCTACGAGCAGTACTTC
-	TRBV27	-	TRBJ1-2	CASSQRDTSNYGYTF	TGTGCCAGCAGTCAACGGGACACATCTAACTATGGCTACACCTTC
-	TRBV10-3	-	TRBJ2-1	CAIQRGNEQFF	TGTGCCATTCAAAGGGGCAATGAGCAGTTCTTC
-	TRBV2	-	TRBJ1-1	CASVQLNTEALF	TGTGCCAGCGTACAATTGAACACTGAAGCTCTCTTT
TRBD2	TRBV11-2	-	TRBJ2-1	CASSLATSGGYNEQFF	TGTGCCAGCAGCCTGGCGACTAGCGGGGGATACAATGAGCAGTTCTTC
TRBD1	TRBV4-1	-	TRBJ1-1	CASSQIGTGGLGMNTEAFF	TGCGCCAGCAGCCAAATTGGGACAGGGGGATTGGGAATGAACACTGAAGCTTTCTTT
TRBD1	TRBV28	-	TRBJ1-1	CASSPTGENTEAFF	TGTGCCAGCAGTCCGACAGGGGAAAACACTGAAGCTTTCTTT
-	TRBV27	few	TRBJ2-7	CASSFQGEGYEQYF	TGTGCCAGCAGTTTCCAGGGGGAGGGCTACGAGCAGTACTTC
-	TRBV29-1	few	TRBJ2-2	CSVVGSTGELFF	TGCAGCGTTGTGGGGAGCACCGGGGAGCTGTTTTTT
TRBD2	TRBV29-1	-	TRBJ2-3	CSVDGTSAGRDTQYF	TGCAGCGTTGATGGAACTAGCGCCGGTAGGGATACGCAGTATTTT
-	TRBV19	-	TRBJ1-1	CASSMTRAAGNTEAFF	TGTGCCAGTAGTATGACGAGGGCAGCCGGGAACACTGAAGCTTTCTTT
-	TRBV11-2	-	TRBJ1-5	CASSLGGSNQPQHF	TGTGCCAGCAGCTTAGGGGGCAGCAATCAGCCCCAGCATTTT
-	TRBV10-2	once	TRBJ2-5	CASSERLQETQYF	TGCGCCAGCAGTGAGAGGCTCCAAGAGACCCAGTACTTC
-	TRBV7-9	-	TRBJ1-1	CASSLEGVEAFF	TGTGCCAGCAGCTTAGAAGGAGTTGAAGCTTTCTTT
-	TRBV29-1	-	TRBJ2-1	CSVPVLNEQFF	TGCAGCGTCCCCGTCCTCAATGAGCAGTTCTTC
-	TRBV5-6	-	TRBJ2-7	CASSFAEDTVVGEQYF	TGTGCCAGCAGCTTTGCCGAGGACACGGTTGTTGGCGAGCAGTACTTC
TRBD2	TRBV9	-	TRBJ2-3	CASSVDSGGSSTDTQYF	TGTGCCAGCAGCGTAGACAGCGGGGGGTCTAGCACAGATACGCAGTATTTT
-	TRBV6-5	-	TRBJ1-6	CASSTYRSYNSPLHF	TGTGCCAGCAGTACCTACCGGTCCTATAATTCACCCCTCCACTTT
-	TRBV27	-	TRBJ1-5	CASSPAGPHQPQHF	TGTGCCAGCAGTCCAGCAGGGCCTCATCAGCCCCAGCATTTT
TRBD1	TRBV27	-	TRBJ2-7	CASSLTRQGRYEQYF	TGTGCCAGCAGTTTAACCCGACAGGGTCGGTACGAGCAGTACTTC
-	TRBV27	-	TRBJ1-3	CASSPQSGNTIYF	TGTGCCAGCAGCCCTCAATCTGGAAACACCATATATTTT
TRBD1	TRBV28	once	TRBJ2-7	CASSFGQGPSYEQYF	TGTGCCAGCAGTTTCGGACAGGGTCCGTCCTACGAGCAGTACTTC
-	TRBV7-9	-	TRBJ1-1	CASSQGGNTEAFF	TGTGCCAGCAGCCAAGGAGGGAACACTGAAGCTTTCTTT
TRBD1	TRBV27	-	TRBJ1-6	CASSPGQNNSPLHF	TGTGCCAGCAGCCCGGGACAGAACAATTCACCCCTCCACTTT
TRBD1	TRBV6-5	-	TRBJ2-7	CASSGTGLDEQYF	TGTGCCAGCAGCGGGACAGGGCTGGACGAGCAGTACTTC
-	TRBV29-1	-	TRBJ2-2	CSAIYGDTGELFF	TGCAGCGCCATATATGGGGACACCGGGGAGCTGTTTTTT
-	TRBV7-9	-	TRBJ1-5	CASSHDRDNQPQHF	TGTGCCAGCAGCCACGACAGAGACAATCAGCCCCAGCATTTT
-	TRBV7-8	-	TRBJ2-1	CASKGSSYNEQFF	TGTGCCAGCAAGGGGAGCTCCTACAATGAGCAGTTCTTC
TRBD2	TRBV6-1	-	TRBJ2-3	CASSEALAGGPSTDTQYF	TGTGCCAGCAGTGAAGCACTAGCGGGGGGGCCTAGCACAGATACGCAGTATTTT
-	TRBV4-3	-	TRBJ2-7	CASSQDEGSYEQYF	TGCGCCAGCAGCCAAGACGAGGGTTCGTACGAGCAGTACTTC
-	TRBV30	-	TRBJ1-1	CAWGDGNTEAFF	TGTGCCTGGGGGGACGGAAACACTGAAGCTTTCTTT